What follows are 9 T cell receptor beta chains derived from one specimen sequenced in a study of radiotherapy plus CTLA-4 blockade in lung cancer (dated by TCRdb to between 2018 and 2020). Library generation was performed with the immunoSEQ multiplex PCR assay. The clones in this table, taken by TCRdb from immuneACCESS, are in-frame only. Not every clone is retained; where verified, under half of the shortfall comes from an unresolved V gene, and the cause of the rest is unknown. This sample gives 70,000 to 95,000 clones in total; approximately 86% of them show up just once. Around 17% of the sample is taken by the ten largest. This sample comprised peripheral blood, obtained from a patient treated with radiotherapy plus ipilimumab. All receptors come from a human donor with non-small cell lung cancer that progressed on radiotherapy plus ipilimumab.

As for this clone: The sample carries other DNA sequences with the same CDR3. The CDR3: CASSLGNYGYTF. The CDR3 DNA sequence: TGCGCCAGCAGCTTAGGTAACTATGGCTACACCTTC. The chain combines TRBV5-1 with TRBJ1-2; D remains unclear. CDR3 size: 12 residues. Germline V gene data show CDR1 as SGHRS and CDR2 as YFSETQ. The V and J ends lost 2 bases and 1 base respectively, with 3 bases between them.

The CDR3, as DNA: TGTGCCAGCAGCGCTACCTTGGGGGTCACTGAAGCTTTCTTT. Amino acid sequence: CASSATLGVTEAFF. V is TRBV11-2 and J is TRBJ1-1; possibly TRBD1 for D (5 bases). Trimming shortened V by 5 bases and J by 4 bases, and 14 bases separated the two germline ends. In germline, CDR1 is SGHAT, CDR2 FQNNGV. This CDR3 has 14 amino acids.

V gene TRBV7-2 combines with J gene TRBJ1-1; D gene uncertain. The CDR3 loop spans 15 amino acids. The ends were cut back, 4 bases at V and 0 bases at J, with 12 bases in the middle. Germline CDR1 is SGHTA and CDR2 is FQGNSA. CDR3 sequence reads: CASSSWQNLNTEAFF. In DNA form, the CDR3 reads TGTGCCAGCAGCTCGTGGCAGAACCTGAACACTGAAGCTTTCTTT.

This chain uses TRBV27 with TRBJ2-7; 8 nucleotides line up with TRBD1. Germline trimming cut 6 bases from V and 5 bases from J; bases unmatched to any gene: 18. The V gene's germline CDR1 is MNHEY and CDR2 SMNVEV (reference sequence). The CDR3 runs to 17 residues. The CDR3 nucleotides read TGTGCCAGCAGCCGATTAATAGGACAGGGAGTGAGCCACGAGCAGTACTTC. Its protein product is CASSRLIGQGVSHEQYF.

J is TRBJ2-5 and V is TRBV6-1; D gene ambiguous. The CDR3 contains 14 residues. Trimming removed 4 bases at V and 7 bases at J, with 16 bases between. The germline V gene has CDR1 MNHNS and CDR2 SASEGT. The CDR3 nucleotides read TGTGCCAGCAGTGGTGAACTCTCGGTGGGGACCCAGTACTTC. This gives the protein CASSGELSVGTQYF.

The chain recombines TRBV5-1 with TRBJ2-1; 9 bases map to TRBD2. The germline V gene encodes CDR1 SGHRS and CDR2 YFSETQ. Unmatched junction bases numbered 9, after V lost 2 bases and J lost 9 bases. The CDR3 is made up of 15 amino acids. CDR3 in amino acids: CASSLGLAGKAEQFF. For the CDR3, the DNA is TGCGCCAGCAGCTTAGGGCTAGCGGGGAAGGCTGAGCAGTTCTTC.

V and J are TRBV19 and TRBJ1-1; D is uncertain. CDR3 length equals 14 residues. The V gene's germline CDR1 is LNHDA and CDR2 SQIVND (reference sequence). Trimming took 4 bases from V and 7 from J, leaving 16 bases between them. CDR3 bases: TGTGCCAGTAGTAACACGGGAGGGAGGGATGAAGCTTTCTTT. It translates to CASSNTGGRDEAFF.

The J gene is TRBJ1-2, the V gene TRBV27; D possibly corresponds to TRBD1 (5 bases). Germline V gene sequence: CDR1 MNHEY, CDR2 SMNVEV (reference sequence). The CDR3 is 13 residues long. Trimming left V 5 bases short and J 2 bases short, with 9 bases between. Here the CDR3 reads CASSVDSNYGYTF. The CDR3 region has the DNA TGTGCCAGCAGTGTCGACAGCAACTATGGCTACACCTTC.

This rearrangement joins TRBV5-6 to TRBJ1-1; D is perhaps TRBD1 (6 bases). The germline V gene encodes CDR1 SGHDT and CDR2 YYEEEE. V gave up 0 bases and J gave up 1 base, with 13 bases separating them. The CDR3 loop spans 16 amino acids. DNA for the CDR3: TGTGCCAGCAGCTTGGCCAGGGGTGGGAAGAACACTGAAGCTTTCTTT. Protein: CASSLARGGKNTEAFF.